This T cell receptor (beta chain) was sequenced in a study of identical twins. Ten or more counts support this clonotype. The germline V gene encodes CDR1 SGHAT and CDR2 FQNNGV. This CDR3 comprises 15 residues. V lost 3 bases to trimming and J lost 4 bases, with 13 bases between them. MiXCR was run by TCRdb on the 5' RACE reads, yielding one entry per CDR3 protein. In the table there are approximately 260,000 distinct CDR3 sequences, 6.5% to 9.5% of which are singletons. These sequences were also reported in another study, on yellow fever vaccine responses in identical twins.

The sequenced sample consisted of CD8+ T cells sorted from blood. This TCR came from a woman younger than 30 in good health. The chain employs TRBV11-2 and TRBJ2-1; no definite D call. The CDR3 nucleotides are TGTGCCAGCAGCTTGGGTTCCTTGGCTTACAATGAGCAGTTCTTC. Residues: CASSLGSLAYNEQFF.